The next 26 T cell receptor beta chains were all read from a single sample in a study of T cells in Graves' hyperthyroidism and ophthalmopathy. Researchers amplified the TCR beta CDR3 regions from RNA transcripts. First-round RT-PCR targeting the TCR CDR3 was performed with the HTBI primer set. Using its own MiXCR run on the multiplex PCR reads, TCRdb lists one record per CDR3 protein. The table records tens of thousands of distinct CDR3 sequences, approximately 53% of them present only once. The source material was peripheral blood or thyroid tissue (not recorded which). The source is a man aged 18 to 29 with Graves' hyperthyroidism.

Here the CDR3 DNA reads TGCAGTGCTCTCAGACTAACCGGGGAGCTGTTTTTT. As protein: CSALRLTGELFF. The rearrangement uses TRBV20-1 and TRBJ2-2, with a possible D match to TRBD2 (5 bases). The V and J ends lost 5 bases and 5 bases respectively, with 9 bases between them. CDR1 and CDR2 (germline): DFQATT, SNEGSKA (reference sequence). The CDR3 runs to 12 residues.

This sequence joins TRBV5-1 and TRBJ1-2; D possibly corresponds to TRBD1 (5 bases). The CDR3 totals 14 residues. The germline V and J ends were trimmed by 4 bases and 4 bases, with 14 bases remaining between them. Germline-derived CDR1 and CDR2 are SGHRS and YFSETQ. For the CDR3, the DNA is TGCGCCAGCAGCCCTCAGGGCCTTGGCTATGGCTACACCTTC. Its protein is CASSPQGLGYGYTF.

This clonotype has a count of ten or more. The chain uses TRBV5-1 and TRBJ2-3; 9 nucleotides match TRBD1. This CDR3 is built from 17 residues. J lost 2 bases, V lost 1 base, and 8 bases had no gene match. CDR1 and CDR2 from the germline V gene are SGHRS and YFSETQ. CDR3 nucleotides: TGCGCCAGCAGCTTGCCTAGGACAGGGGCGCCCACAGATACGCAGTATTTT. Its translation is CASSLPRTGAPTDTQYF.

V gene TRBV15 combines with J gene TRBJ2-5; D may be TRBD2 (5 bases). The V end was cut by 4 bases, the J end by 6 bases, with 21 bases between. The CDR3 covers 16 residues. The germline CDR1 and CDR2 sequences are LNHNV and YYDKDF (reference sequence). The CDR3 is CATSTSPPGRRQTQYF. For the CDR3, the DNA is TGTGCCACCAGCACCTCCCCGCCGGGAAGGAGGCAGACCCAGTACTTC.

With regard to this clonotype: Sequence at one end of the junction differs from germline and may be a read error. The chain carries TRBV29-1 and TRBJ1-4; 8 bases line up with TRBD1. This CDR3 has 13 residues. Germline-derived CDR1 and CDR2 are SQVTM and ANQGSEA. The CDR3 DNA reads as TGCAGCCGCCGACAGGGGAATGGAGAAAGACTGTTTTTT. This translates into CSRRQGNGERLFF.

This clonotype was recorded at least ten times. V and J are TRBV13 and TRBJ2-5; D perhaps matches TRBD1 (7 bases). Per germline, CDR1 PRHDT and CDR2 FYEKMQ (reference sequence). The V and J ends lost 3 bases and 3 bases respectively, with 14 bases between them. This CDR3 comprises 15 residues. The CDR3: CASSFPRGEEETQYF. The CDR3 DNA follows: TGTGCCAGCAGCTTCCCCAGGGGGGAAGAAGAGACCCAGTACTTC.

For the CDR3, the DNA is TGTGCCATCAGTGAGTCCCGGACGTCCACAACCCTCCACTTT. Translation: CAISESRTSTTLHF. This chain links TRBV10-3 with TRBJ1-6, with D hard to call. This CDR3 spans 14 amino acids. With 0 bases removed from V and 14 bases from J, the gap between germline ends came to 14 bases. Germline CDR1 reads ENHRY; CDR2 reads SYGVKD.

In DNA form, the CDR3 reads TGCAGTGCTAGGACAGGGGGCGAGGGGACTGAAGCTTTCTTT. This codes for CSARTGGEGTEAFF. J is TRBJ1-1 and V is TRBV20-1; 10 nucleotides align to TRBD1. V was clipped by 3 bases and J by 5 bases; unmatched bases: 6. Germline CDR1 is DFQATT and CDR2 is SNEGSKA (reference sequence). CDR3 length equals 14 residues.

This clonotype has ten or more counts. DNA of the CDR3: TGTGCCAGCACTAAGGGGATAAATCAGCCCCAGCATTTT. Its protein is CASTKGINQPQHF. V and J are TRBV6-2 or TRBV6-3 and TRBJ1-5, with D possibly TRBD1 on 5 matching bases. The CDR3 has 13 amino acids. Germline CDR1 and CDR2: MNHEY and SVGEGT. V was cut by 7 bases and J by 4 bases, with 11 bases left in between.

This clonotype showed up just a few times. The rearrangement links TRBV2 to TRBJ2-5; no clear D gene. V gave up 4 bases and J gave up 4 bases, with 4 bases separating them. There are 11 residues in the CDR3. In germline, CDR1 is SNHLY, CDR2 FYNNEI. The CDR3 region is CASSVLETQYF. In DNA form, the CDR3 reads TGTGCCAGCAGTGTCCTAGAGACCCAGTACTTC.

Only a few counts were recorded for this clonotype. The J gene is TRBJ2-7, the V gene TRBV2; possible D gene TRBD1, 5 bases. V dropped 8 bases and J dropped 2 bases, with 13 bases sitting between them. The germline V gene has CDR1 SNHLY and CDR2 FYNNEI. The CDR3 extends over 13 amino acids. The CDR3 is CASGALRAYEQYF. The CDR3 DNA reads TGTGCCAGCGGGGCCCTACGTGCCTACGAGCAGTACTTC.

The chain uses TRBV9 and TRBJ2-2; TRBD2 matches at 9 bases. Trimming removed 0 bases from V and 0 bases from J; junction bases left unmatched: 0. This CDR3 has 16 residues. Looked up from germline, CDR1 is SGDLS and CDR2 is YYNGEE. The CDR3 sequence is CASSVGGRANTGELFF. The DNA for the CDR3 is TGTGCCAGCAGCGTAGGCGGGAGGGCGAACACCGGGGAGCTGTTTTTT.

This clonotype was picked up one time. The rearrangement uses TRBV12-3 or TRBV12-4 and TRBJ2-2; D perhaps matches TRBD2 (6 bases). This CDR3 region has 15 residues. As DNA, the CDR3 is TGTGCTAGCGGTCGAGACGGTTCGAACACCGGGGAGCTGTTTTTT. It yields the protein CASGRDGSNTGELFF.

J is TRBJ1-1 and V is TRBV6-1, with 7 bases that match TRBD1. V lost 4 bases to trimming and J lost 1 base; unmatched junction nucleotides: 3. Germline V lookup: CDR1 MNHNS, CDR2 SASEGT. The CDR3 extends over 14 amino acids. CDR3 region: CASSGGQKNTEAFF. In DNA, the CDR3 is TGTGCCAGCAGTGGGGGACAGAAGAACACTGAAGCTTTCTTT.

There are a few counts of this clonotype. The CDR3 spells CASSYRGTLYSNQPQHF. CDR3 coding DNA: TGTGCCAGCAGTTACAGGGGGACCCTATATAGCAATCAGCCCCAGCATTTT. V gene TRBV28 combines with J gene TRBJ1-5; 8 nucleotides agree with TRBD1. The ends lost 4 bases at V and 0 bases at J; junction bases unmatched: 8. The germline CDR1 and CDR2 sequences are MDHEN and SYDVKM. The CDR3 covers 17 residues.

The V call is TRBV29-1, the J call TRBJ1-4, with D possibly matching TRBD1 (6 bases). CDR3 length equals 13 residues. Germline CDR1 and CDR2: SQVTM and ANQGSEA. Trimming left V 4 bases short and J 4 bases short, with 10 bases between. The chain's CDR3 is CSVGGGRNEKLFF. CDR3 nucleotide sequence: TGCAGCGTTGGAGGGGGACGTAATGAAAAACTGTTTTTT.

The rearrangement joins TRBV20-1 to TRBJ1-2; 7 bases line up with TRBD1. CDR3 length equals 14 residues. Germline CDR1 reads DFQATT; CDR2 reads SNEGSKA (reference sequence). Trimming at V came to 6 bases and at J to 3 bases, leaving 10 bases not matched to a gene. The CDR3 reads CSARLNRGDYGYTF. For the CDR3, the DNA is TGCAGTGCGAGACTGAACAGGGGCGACTATGGCTACACCTTC.

The chain couples TRBV20-1 to TRBJ2-7, with a tentative D call TRBD2 (5 bases). Trimming removed 2 bases at V and 1 base at J, with 12 bases between. The CDR3 is 14 residues long. CDR1 is DFQATT and CDR2 is SNEGSKA in the germline V gene (reference sequence). The CDR3 DNA reads as TGCAGTGCTAGACAATTTAGCGCTTCCTACGAGCAGTACTTC. This gives the protein CSARQFSASYEQYF.

Only a few counts were recorded for this clonotype. This chain links TRBV18 with TRBJ2-7, with 13 positions matching TRBD2. The trim removed 4 bases at V and 6 bases at J, leaving 6 bases unmatched. The CDR3 is made up of 15 amino acids. The V gene's germline CDR1 is KGHSH and CDR2 LQKENI. The CDR3 spells CASSREGLAGSEQYF. For the CDR3, the DNA is TGTGCCAGCTCACGAGAGGGACTAGCGGGAAGCGAGCAGTACTTC.

This clonotype was picked up a small number of times. The J gene is TRBJ1-6, the V gene TRBV10-3; TRBD1 is a possible D gene (6 bases). The germline V gene has CDR1 ENHRY and CDR2 SYGVKD. V was shortened by 0 bases and J by 7 bases, with 7 bases between the two germline ends. The CDR3 covers 14 residues. CDR3 coding DNA: TGTGCCATCAGTGAGTCAGGGGGGAATTCACCCCTCCACTTT. Translated, it gives CAISESGGNSPLHF.

This clonotype was detected many times. The chain couples TRBV6-5 to TRBJ2-7, with 8 bases aligning to TRBD1. The trim removed 0 bases at V and 2 bases at J, leaving 6 bases unmatched. The CDR3 length is 16 residues. Germline assignment: CDR1 MNHEY and CDR2 SVGAGI. The CDR3: CASSYSADRDTYEQYF. DNA of the CDR3: TGTGCCAGCAGTTACTCTGCGGACAGGGATACCTACGAGCAGTACTTC.

The chain joins TRBV6-2 or TRBV6-3 to TRBJ2-5; tentative D call: TRBD1 (6 bases). Trimming pared 3 bases from V and 1 base from J, leaving 30 bases between. This CDR3 contains 21 residues. Germline assignment: CDR1 MNHEY and CDR2 SVGEGT. The CDR3 loop is CASSYLWSGWTARDLQETQYF. CDR3 coding DNA: TGTGCCAGCAGTTATTTGTGGTCAGGATGGACAGCGCGCGACCTCCAAGAGACCCAGTACTTC.

The sample holds many counts of this clonotype. The chain carries TRBV5-5 and TRBJ2-7, with D unclear. The CDR3 runs to 16 residues. Trimming shortened V by 1 base and J by 0 bases, and 14 bases separated the two germline ends. CDR1 is SGHKS, CDR2 YYEKEE, per germline (reference sequence). DNA for the CDR3: TGTGCCAGCAGCTTGACCCCCGTCCAGAGCTCCTACGAGCAGTACTTC. Translation gives CASSLTPVQSSYEQYF.

This clonotype was recorded at least ten times. As DNA, the CDR3 is TGTGCCAGCAGCTTTAGAGGGGCGGGAGACAGCTATGGCTACACCTTC. Translating gives CASSFRGAGDSYGYTF. The rearrangement joins TRBV5-8 to TRBJ1-2; a possible D gene is TRBD1 (5 bases). The ends were cut back, 2 bases at V and 4 bases at J, with 18 bases in the middle. The CDR3 contains 16 residues. Germline CDR1 is SGHTS and CDR2 is YDEGEE.

This clonotype was observed many times. The V call is TRBV7-2, the J call TRBJ2-5; D is possibly TRBD1 (6 bases). Trimming pared 5 bases from V and 1 base from J, leaving 17 bases between. The CDR3 extends over 16 amino acids. Germline V CDR1 and CDR2: SGHTA, FQGNSA. CDR3: CASSQVGGPTQETQYF. The CDR3 DNA follows: TGTGCCAGCAGCCAAGTAGGGGGACCTACCCAAGAGACCCAGTACTTC.

This chain joins TRBV10-3 and TRBJ1-2, with D perhaps TRBD1 (6 bases). Per the germline V gene, CDR1 is ENHRY and CDR2 is SYGVKD. The CDR3 consists of 14 residues. The V end lost 2 bases, the J end lost 8 bases, and 15 bases lay between the germline ends. CDR3 sequence: CAISEDYRVGGYTF. The CDR3 nucleotides are TGTGCCATCAGTGAGGACTACAGGGTTGGAGGCTACACCTTC.